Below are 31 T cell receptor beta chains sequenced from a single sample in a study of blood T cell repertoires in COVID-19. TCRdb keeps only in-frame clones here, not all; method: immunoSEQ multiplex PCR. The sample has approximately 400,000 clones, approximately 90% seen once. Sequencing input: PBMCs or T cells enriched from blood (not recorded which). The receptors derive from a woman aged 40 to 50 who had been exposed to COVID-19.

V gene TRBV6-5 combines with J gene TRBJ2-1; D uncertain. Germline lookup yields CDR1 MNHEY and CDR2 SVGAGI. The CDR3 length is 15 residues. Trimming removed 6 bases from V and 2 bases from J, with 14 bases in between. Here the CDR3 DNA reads TGTGCCAGCAGAAAATCTAGACTCGCCTACAATGAGCAGTTCTTC. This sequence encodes CASRKSRLAYNEQFF.

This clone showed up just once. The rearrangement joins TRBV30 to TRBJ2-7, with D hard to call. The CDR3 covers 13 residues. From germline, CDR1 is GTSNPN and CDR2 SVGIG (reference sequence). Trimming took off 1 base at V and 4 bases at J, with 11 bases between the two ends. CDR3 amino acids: CAWSGRVRYEQYF. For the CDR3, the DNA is TGTGCCTGGAGTGGTCGGGTGAGATACGAGCAGTACTTC. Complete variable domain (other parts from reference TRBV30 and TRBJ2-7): SQTIHQWPATLVQPVGSPLSLECTVEGTSNPNLYWYRQAAGRGLQLLFYSVGIGQISSEVPQNLSASRPQDRQFILSSKKLLLSDSGFYLCAWSGRVRYEQYFGPGTRLTVT.

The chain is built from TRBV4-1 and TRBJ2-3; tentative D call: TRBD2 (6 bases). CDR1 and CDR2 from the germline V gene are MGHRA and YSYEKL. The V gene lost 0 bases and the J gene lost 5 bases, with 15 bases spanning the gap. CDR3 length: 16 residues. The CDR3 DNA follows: TGCGCCAGCAGCCAAGACTATCCGGGAGCTGGAGATACGCAGTATTTT. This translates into CASSQDYPGAGDTQYF.

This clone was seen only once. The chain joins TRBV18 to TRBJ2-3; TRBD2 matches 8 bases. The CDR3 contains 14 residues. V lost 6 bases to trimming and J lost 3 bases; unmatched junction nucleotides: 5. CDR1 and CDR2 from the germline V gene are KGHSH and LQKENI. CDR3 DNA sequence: TGTGCCAGCTCCTTTGCGGGAGGAACAGATACGCAGTATTTT. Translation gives CASSFAGGTDTQYF.

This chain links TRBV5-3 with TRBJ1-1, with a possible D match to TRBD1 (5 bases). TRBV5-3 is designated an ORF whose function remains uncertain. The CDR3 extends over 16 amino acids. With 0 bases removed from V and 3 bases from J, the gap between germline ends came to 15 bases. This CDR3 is CARSLGPTWGDTEAFF. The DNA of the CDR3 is TGTGCCAGAAGCTTGGGGCCGACTTGGGGCGACACTGAAGCTTTCTTT.

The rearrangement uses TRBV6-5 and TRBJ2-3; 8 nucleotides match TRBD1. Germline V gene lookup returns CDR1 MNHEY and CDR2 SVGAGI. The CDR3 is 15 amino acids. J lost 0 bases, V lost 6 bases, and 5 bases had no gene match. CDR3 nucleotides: TGTGCCAGCAGCCGACAGGGGATGAGCACAGATACGCAGTATTTT. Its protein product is CASSRQGMSTDTQYF.

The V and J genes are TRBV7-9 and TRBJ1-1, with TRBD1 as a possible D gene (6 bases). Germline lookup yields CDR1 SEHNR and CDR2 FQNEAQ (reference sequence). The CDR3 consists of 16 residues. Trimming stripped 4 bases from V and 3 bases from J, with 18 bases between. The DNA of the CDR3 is TGTGCCAGCAGCTACCATAGGAGGGGGGGTGACACTGAAGCTTTCTTT. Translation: CASSYHRRGGDTEAFF.

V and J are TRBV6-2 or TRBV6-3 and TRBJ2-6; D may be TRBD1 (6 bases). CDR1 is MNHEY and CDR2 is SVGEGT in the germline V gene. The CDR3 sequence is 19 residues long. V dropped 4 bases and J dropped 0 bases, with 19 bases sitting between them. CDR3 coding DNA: TGTGCCAGCAGTTCCTCTCGAGACAGGCATATCTCTGGGGCCAACGTCCTGACTTTC. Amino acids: CASSSSRDRHISGANVLTF.

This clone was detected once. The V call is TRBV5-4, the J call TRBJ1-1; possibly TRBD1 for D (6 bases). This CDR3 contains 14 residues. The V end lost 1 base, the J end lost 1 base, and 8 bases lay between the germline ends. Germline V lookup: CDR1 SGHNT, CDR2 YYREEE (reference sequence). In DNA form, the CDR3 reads TGTGCCAGCAGCTTGCAGGGGACGAACACTGAAGCTTTCTTT. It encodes CASSLQGTNTEAFF.

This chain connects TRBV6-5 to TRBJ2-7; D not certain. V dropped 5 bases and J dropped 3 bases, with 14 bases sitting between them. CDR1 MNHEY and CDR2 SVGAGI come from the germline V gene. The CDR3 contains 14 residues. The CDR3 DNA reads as TGTGCCAGCAGTCGAAAGACACCCGACTACGAGCAGTACTTC. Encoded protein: CASSRKTPDYEQYF.

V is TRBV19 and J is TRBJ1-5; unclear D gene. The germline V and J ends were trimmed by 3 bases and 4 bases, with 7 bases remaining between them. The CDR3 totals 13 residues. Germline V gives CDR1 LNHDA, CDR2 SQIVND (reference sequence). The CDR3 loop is CASSMSPNQPQHF. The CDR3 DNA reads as TGTGCCAGTAGTATGAGCCCTAATCAGCCCCAGCATTTT.

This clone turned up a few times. DNA for the CDR3: TGCAGCGTTGGAGGGCTAGCGGGAGGCTCATACAATGAGCAGTTCTTC. Translated: CSVGGLAGGSYNEQFF. This chain joins TRBV29-1 and TRBJ2-1; 11 nucleotides match TRBD2. The germline CDR1 and CDR2 sequences are SQVTM and ANQGSEA. CDR3 size: 16 residues. Germline trimming cut 4 bases from V and 4 bases from J; bases unmatched to any gene: 9.

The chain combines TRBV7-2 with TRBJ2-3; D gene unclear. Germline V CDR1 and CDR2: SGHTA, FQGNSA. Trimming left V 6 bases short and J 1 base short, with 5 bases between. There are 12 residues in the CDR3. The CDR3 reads CASSTGTDTQYF. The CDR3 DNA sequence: TGTGCCAGCAGTACAGGCACAGATACGCAGTATTTT.

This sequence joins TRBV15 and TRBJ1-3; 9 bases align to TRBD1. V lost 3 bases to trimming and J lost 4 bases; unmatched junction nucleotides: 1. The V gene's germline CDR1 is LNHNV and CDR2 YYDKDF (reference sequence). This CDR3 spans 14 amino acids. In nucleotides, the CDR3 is TGTGCCACCAGCAGGACAGGGGGAGGAAACACCATATATTTT. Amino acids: CATSRTGGGNTIYF.

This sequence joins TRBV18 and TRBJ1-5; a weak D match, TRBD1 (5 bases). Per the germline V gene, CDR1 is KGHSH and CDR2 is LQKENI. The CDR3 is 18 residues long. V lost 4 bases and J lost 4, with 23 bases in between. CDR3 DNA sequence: TGTGCCAGCTCACTCGCGAAGCCGGGCCCGGGGGTTAATCAGCCCCAGCATTTT. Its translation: CASSLAKPGPGVNQPQHF.

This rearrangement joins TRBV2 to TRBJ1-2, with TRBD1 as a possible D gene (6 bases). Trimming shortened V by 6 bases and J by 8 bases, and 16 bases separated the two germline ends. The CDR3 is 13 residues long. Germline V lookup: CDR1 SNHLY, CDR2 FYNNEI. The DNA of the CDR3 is TGTGCCAGCAGGGACAGCAGGCTAGGAGGCTACACCTTC. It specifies CASRDSRLGGYTF.

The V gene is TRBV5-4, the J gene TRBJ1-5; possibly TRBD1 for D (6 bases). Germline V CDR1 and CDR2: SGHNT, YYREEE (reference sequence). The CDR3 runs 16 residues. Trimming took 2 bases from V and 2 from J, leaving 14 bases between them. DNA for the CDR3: TGTGCCAGCAGCTTCAACCAGGGGTTAGGCAATCAGCCCCAGCATTTT. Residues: CASSFNQGLGNQPQHF.

CDR3 loop: CASSIDGTPNTEAFF. Written as DNA, the CDR3 is TGTGCCAGTAGTATAGATGGGACACCGAACACTGAAGCTTTCTTT. The rearrangement links TRBV19 to TRBJ1-1; maybe TRBD1 (6 bases). The CDR3 is made up of 15 amino acids. Trimming removed 0 bases at V and 1 base at J, with 9 bases between. Germline V gene sequence: CDR1 LNHDA, CDR2 SQIVND (reference sequence).

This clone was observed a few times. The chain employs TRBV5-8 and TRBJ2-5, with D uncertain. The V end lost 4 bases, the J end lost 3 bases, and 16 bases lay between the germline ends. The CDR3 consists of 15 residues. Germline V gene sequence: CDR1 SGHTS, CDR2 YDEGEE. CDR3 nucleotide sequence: TGTGCCAGCAGCCTGGCAACTCGAGGTGAAGAGACCCAGTACTTC. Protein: CASSLATRGEETQYF.

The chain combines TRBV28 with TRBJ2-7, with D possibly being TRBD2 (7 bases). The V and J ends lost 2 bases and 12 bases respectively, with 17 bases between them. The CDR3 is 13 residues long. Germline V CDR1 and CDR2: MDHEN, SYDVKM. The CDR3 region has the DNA TGTGCCAGCAGTTTAGGAGGGGGGGACGGGTGGTACTTC. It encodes CASSLGGGDGWYF.

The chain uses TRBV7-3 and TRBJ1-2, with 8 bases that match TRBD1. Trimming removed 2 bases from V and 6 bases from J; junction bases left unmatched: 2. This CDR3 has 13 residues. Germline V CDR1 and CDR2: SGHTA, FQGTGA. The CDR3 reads CASSLQGADGYTF. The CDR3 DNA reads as TGTGCCAGCAGCTTACAGGGGGCAGATGGCTACACCTTC. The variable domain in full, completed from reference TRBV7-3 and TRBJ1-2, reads GAGVSQTPSNKVTEKGKYVELRCDPISGHTALYWYRQSLGQGPEFLIYFQGTGAADDSGLPNDRFFAVRPEGSVSTLKIQRTERGDSAVYLCASSLQGADGYTFGSGTRLTVV.

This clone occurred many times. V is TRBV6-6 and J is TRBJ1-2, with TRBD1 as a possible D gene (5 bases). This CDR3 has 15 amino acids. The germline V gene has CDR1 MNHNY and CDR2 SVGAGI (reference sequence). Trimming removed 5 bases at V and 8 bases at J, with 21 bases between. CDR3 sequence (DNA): TGTGCCAGCAGTACAGGAGGCCGAGGTCGGGAGGGCTACACCTTC. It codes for CASSTGGRGREGYTF.

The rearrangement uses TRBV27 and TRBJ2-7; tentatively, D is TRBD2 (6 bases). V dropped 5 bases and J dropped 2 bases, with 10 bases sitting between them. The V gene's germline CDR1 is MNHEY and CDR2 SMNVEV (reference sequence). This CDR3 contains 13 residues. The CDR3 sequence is CASSLGGPYEQYF. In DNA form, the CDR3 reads TGTGCCAGCAGTCTCGGGGGTCCCTACGAGCAGTACTTC.

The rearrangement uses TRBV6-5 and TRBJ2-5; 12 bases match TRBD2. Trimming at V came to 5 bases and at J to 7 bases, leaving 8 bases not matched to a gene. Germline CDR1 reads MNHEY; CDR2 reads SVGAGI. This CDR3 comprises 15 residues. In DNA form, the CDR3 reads TGTGCCAGCAGTCCGACTAGCGGGAGTTTAGGGACCCAGTACTTC. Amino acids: CASSPTSGSLGTQYF.

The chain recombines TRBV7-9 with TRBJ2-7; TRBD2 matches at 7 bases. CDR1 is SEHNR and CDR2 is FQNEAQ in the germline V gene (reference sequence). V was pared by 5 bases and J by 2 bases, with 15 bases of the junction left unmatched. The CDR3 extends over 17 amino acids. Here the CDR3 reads CASSPGGSRGNTYEQYF. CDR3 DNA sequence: TGTGCCAGCAGCCCAGGCGGATCGCGGGGGAACACCTACGAGCAGTACTTC.

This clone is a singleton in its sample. This CDR3 reads CASSKGQTQIQETQYF. DNA of the CDR3: TGTGCCAGTAGTAAAGGACAGACCCAAATCCAAGAGACCCAGTACTTC. The chain combines TRBV19 with TRBJ2-5; D possibly corresponds to TRBD1 (6 bases). Germline V CDR1 and CDR2: LNHDA, SQIVND (reference sequence). V was shortened by 4 bases and J by 1 base, with 16 bases between the two germline ends. CDR3 length: 16 amino acids.

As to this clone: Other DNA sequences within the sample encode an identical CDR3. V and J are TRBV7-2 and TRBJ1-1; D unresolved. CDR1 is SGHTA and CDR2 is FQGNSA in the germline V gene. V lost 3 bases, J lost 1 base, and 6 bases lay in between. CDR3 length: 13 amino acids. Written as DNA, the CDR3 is TGTGCCAGCAGCTTGCGGCGGAACACTGAAGCTTTCTTT. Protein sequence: CASSLRRNTEAFF. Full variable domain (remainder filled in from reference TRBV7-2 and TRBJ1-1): GAGVSQSPSNKVTEKGKDVELRCDPISGHTALYWYRQSLGQGLEFLIYFQGNSAPDKSGLPSDRFSAERTGGSVSTLTIQRTQQEDSAVYLCASSLRRNTEAFFGQGTRLTVV.

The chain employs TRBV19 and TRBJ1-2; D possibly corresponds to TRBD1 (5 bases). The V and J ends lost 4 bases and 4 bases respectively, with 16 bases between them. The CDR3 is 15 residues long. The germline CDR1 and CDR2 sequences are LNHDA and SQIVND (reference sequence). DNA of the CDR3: TGTGCCAGTAGTAGTAATTTACAGGCCTCCTATGGCTACACCTTC. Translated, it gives CASSSNLQASYGYTF.

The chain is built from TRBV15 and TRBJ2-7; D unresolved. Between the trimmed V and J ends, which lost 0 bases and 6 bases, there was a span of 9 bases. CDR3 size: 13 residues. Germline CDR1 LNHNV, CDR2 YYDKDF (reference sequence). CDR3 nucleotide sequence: TGTGCCACCAGCAGAGATCGAGGATTCGAGCAGTACTTC. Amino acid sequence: CATSRDRGFEQYF.

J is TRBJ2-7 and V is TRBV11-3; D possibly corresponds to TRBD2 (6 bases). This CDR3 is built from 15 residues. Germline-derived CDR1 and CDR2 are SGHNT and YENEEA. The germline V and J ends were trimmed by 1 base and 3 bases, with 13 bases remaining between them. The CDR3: CASSLGSRGDYEQYF. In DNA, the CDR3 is TGTGCCAGCAGCTTAGGAAGTCGCGGGGACTACGAGCAGTACTTC.

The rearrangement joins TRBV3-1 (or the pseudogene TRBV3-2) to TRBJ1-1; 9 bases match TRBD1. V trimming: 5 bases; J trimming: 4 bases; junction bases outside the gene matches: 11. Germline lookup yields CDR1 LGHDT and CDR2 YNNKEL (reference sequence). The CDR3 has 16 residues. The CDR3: CASSAGTGYMGTEAFF. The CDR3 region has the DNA TGTGCCAGCAGCGCGGGGACAGGGTATATGGGCACTGAAGCTTTCTTT.